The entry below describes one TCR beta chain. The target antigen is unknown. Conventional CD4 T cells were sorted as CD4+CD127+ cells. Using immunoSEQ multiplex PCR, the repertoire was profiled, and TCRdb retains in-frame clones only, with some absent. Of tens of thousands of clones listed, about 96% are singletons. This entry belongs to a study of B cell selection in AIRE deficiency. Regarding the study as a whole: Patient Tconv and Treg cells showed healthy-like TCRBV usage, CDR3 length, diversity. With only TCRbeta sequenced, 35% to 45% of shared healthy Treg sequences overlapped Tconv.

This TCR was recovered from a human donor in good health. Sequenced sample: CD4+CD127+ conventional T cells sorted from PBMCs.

This chain's CDR3 is CASSPIKGARRDSYEQYF. For the CDR3, the DNA is TGTGCCAGCAGCCCGATTAAAGGGGCGCGCAGAGACTCCTACGAGCAGTACTTC. The chain combines TRBV27 with TRBJ2-7; weak D call: TRBD1 (5 bases). This CDR3 region has 18 residues. Germline CDR1 and CDR2: MNHEY and SMNVEV (reference sequence). V was trimmed by 6 bases and J by 0 bases, leaving 24 bases between them.